These T cell receptor beta chains were read from a single sample in a study of blood T cell repertoires in COVID-19. TCRdb's copy holds only in-frame clones and misses some; the assay was immunoSEQ multiplex PCR. The data hold about 170,000 clones, with about four fifths observed a single time. The sequencing input was peripheral blood. Receptor source: a woman of 80 years or more with active or convalescent COVID-19. CDR3s include the opening cysteine and the closing phenylalanine or tryptophan. Not all rows give a size; the values are once, few, many and, for expanded clones, a class.

>TRBJ2-3|TRBV6-6|.
CASSRTSGSADTQYF
>TRBJ1-1|TRBV5-5|.
CASSLLQVNTEAFF
>TRBJ2-7|TRBV19|.
CASRGTSGGYEQYF
>TRBJ1-1|TRBV28|.
CASSLIQNTEAFF
>TRBJ2-7|TRBV5-1|once
CASSFDGTYEQYF
>TRBJ1-5|TRBV10-3|.
CASDPGQGFYSNQPQHF
>TRBJ2-7|TRBV27|few
CASSYSGDPSRQYF
>TRBJ1-6|TRBV2|.
CASRDNGSPLHF
>TRBJ2-1|TRBV29-1|once
CSVDRGSYNEQFF
>TRBJ1-1|TRBV29-1|.
CSVCVTGGTEAFF
>TRBJ1-1|TRBV5-1|.
CASSWAGTDGEAFF
>TRBJ1-2|TRBV28|few
CASSYRGFYGYTF
>TRBJ2-3|TRBV9|.
CASSVGGGARTDTQYF